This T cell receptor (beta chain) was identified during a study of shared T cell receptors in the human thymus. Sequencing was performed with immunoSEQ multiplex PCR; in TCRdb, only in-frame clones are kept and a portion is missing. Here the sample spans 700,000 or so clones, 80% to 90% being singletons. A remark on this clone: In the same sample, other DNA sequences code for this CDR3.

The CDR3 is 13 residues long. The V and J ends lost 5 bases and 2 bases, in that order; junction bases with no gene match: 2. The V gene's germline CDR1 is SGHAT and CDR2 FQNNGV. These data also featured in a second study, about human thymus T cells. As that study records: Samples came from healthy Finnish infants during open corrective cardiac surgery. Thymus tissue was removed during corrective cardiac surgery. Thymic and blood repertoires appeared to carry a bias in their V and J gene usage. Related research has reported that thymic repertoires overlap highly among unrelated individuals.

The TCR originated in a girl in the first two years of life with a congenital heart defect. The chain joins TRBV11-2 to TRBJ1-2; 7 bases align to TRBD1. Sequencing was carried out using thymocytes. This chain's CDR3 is CASSPRGNYGYTF. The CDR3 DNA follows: TGTGCCAGCAGCCCCAGGGGGAACTATGGCTACACCTTC.